This T cell receptor (beta chain) was recovered during a study of cytomegalovirus exposure and HLA in healthy donors. PCR primers comprised 60 Vbeta and 13 Jbeta primers. Assay: immunoSEQ multiplex PCR; the TCRdb copy retains only in-frame clones and omits some. The sample holds some 190,000 clones, 81% seen once. CDR1 and CDR2 from the germline V gene are SEHNR and FQNEAQ (reference sequence). The CDR3 has 12 residues. The V gene lost 4 bases and the J gene lost 7 bases, with 8 bases spanning the gap. This receptor was identified in a man between 18 and 29 years old in good health and CMV-seronegative. Specimen: PBMCs. The chain joins TRBV7-9 to TRBJ2-1; D possibly corresponds to TRBD2 (5 bases). CDR3 sequence (DNA): TGTGCCAGCAGCTCTCAGCGGAATGAGCAGTTCTTC. Translation: CASSSQRNEQFF.